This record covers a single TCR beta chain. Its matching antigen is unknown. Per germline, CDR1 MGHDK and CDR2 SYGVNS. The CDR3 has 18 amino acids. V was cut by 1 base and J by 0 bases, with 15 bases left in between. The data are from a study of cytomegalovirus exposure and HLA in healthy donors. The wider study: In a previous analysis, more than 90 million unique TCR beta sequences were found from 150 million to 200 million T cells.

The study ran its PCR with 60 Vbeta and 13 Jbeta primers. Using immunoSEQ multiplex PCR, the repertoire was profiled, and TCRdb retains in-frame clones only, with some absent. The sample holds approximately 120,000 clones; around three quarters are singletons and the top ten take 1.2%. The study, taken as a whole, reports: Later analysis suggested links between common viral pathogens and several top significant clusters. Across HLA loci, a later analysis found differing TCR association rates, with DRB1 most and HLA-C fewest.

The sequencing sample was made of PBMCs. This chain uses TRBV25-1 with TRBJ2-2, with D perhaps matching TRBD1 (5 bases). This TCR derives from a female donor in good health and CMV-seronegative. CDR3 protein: CASSESWGRGTNTGELFF. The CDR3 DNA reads TGTGCCAGCAGTGAATCCTGGGGTAGGGGCACGAACACCGGGGAGCTGTTTTTT.